This is a list of T cell receptor beta chains from one sample in a study of T cell responses to AZD1222 COVID-19 vaccine. The repertoire was sequenced with immunoSEQ multiplex PCR; TCRdb's copy has only in-frame clones and lacks some. The profile covers some 100,000 clones, with around nine tenths appearing a single time and less than 20% taken by the ten largest. The sequences come from peripheral blood, collected on day 0 of AZD1222 vaccination. These receptors all come from an adult in good health. CDR3s include the opening cysteine and the closing phenylalanine or tryptophan. A D gene is named only where the DNA matches it firmly. Some rows mark clone size as missing; the rest say once, few, many or name a class of expanded clone.

d_gene: -; abundance: -; j_gene: TRBJ1-2; v_gene: TRBV7-3; CDR3nt: TGTGCCAGCAGCCCAATCAGCGGCGGTGGCTACACCTTC; CDR3aa: CASSPISGGGYTF
d_gene: -; abundance: -; j_gene: TRBJ1-6; v_gene: TRBV3-1/TRBV3-2; CDR3nt: TGTGCCAGCAGCCCATTCCCGGGGGAAGGGGCACCCCTCCACTTT; CDR3aa: CASSPFPGEGAPLHF
d_gene: -; abundance: -; j_gene: TRBJ1-5; v_gene: TRBV19; CDR3nt: TGTGCCAGCATTCCTGACGGACGGGGACGTCGGCAGCCCCAGCATTTT; CDR3aa: CASIPDGRGRRQPQHF
d_gene: -; abundance: -; j_gene: TRBJ1-1; v_gene: TRBV7-3; CDR3nt: TGTGCCAGCAGCGAAACAGGACGGACAGAAGCTTTCTTT; CDR3aa: CASSETGRTEAFF
d_gene: TRBD2; abundance: -; j_gene: TRBJ2-5; v_gene: TRBV5-6; CDR3nt: TGTGCCAGCAGCTTGGCATCTAGCGGGAACCAAGAGACCCAGTACTTC; CDR3aa: CASSLASSGNQETQYF
d_gene: -; abundance: few; j_gene: TRBJ2-3; v_gene: TRBV7-8; CDR3nt: TGTGCCAGCAGCTTAGGGGACCTTACAGATACGCAGTATTTT; CDR3aa: CASSLGDLTDTQYF
d_gene: -; abundance: -; j_gene: TRBJ1-6; v_gene: TRBV3-1/TRBV3-2; CDR3nt: TGTGCCAGCAGCAGGGGGGGGAATTCACCCCTCCACTTT; CDR3aa: CASSRGGNSPLHF
d_gene: -; abundance: -; j_gene: TRBJ1-2; v_gene: TRBV27; CDR3nt: TGTGCCAGCAGAAAAGGGACGTATGGCTACACCTTC; CDR3aa: CASRKGTYGYTF
d_gene: -; abundance: few; j_gene: TRBJ2-2; v_gene: TRBV10-3; CDR3nt: TGTGCCATCAGTGAGCTTGGAACAGGGTCCGGGGAGCTGTTTTTT; CDR3aa: CAISELGTGSGELFF
d_gene: TRBD1; abundance: -; j_gene: TRBJ2-1; v_gene: TRBV5-1; CDR3nt: TGCGCCAGCAGCTTGGTGGGGACAGGGTATGATGAGCAGTTCTTC; CDR3aa: CASSLVGTGYDEQFF
d_gene: -; abundance: -; j_gene: TRBJ2-7; v_gene: TRBV7-9; CDR3nt: TGTGCCAGCAGCTTAAACCCGGGCGGCGAGCAGTACTTC; CDR3aa: CASSLNPGGEQYF
d_gene: -; abundance: -; j_gene: TRBJ2-7; v_gene: TRBV7-9; CDR3nt: TGTGCCAGCAGCCTCGACTTGTACGAGCAGTACTTC; CDR3aa: CASSLDLYEQYF
d_gene: TRBD2; abundance: -; j_gene: TRBJ2-7; v_gene: TRBV6-5; CDR3nt: TGTGCCAGCAGGGTTGGACTAGCGGCCGCCTACGAGCAGTACTTC; CDR3aa: CASRVGLAAAYEQYF
d_gene: -; abundance: -; j_gene: TRBJ2-5; v_gene: TRBV6-5; CDR3nt: TGTGCCAGCAGCCGGAGTTACCAAGAGACCCAGTACTTC; CDR3aa: CASSRSYQETQYF
d_gene: -; abundance: -; j_gene: TRBJ2-7; v_gene: TRBV6-5; CDR3nt: TGTGCCAGCAGTTCGAATGGGGGGGAGCAGTACTTC; CDR3aa: CASSSNGGEQYF
d_gene: TRBD1; abundance: once; j_gene: TRBJ1-3; v_gene: TRBV2; CDR3nt: TGTGCCAGCACGGAAGGGACAGGGTGGAAGGGAAACACCATATATTTT; CDR3aa: CASTEGTGWKGNTIYF
d_gene: -; abundance: -; j_gene: TRBJ1-6; v_gene: TRBV12-3/TRBV12-4; CDR3nt: TGTGCCAGCAGTTGGACGGATTCACCCCTCCACTTT; CDR3aa: CASSWTDSPLHF
d_gene: -; abundance: few; j_gene: TRBJ1-1; v_gene: TRBV10-3; CDR3nt: TGTGCCATCAGTGAGTCGGGGGCCCCACGCTACACTGAAGCTTTCTTT; CDR3aa: CAISESGAPRYTEAFF
d_gene: -; abundance: -; j_gene: TRBJ1-4; v_gene: TRBV5-1; CDR3nt: TGCGCCAGCAGCTTGGCCAGTTTTGGAGAAAAACTGTTTTTT; CDR3aa: CASSLASFGEKLFF
d_gene: -; abundance: -; j_gene: TRBJ2-5; v_gene: TRBV2; CDR3nt: TGTGCCAGCCTCAAGGAGGCGGCCCAGTACTTC; CDR3aa: CASLKEAAQYF
d_gene: -; abundance: once; j_gene: TRBJ2-1; v_gene: TRBV9; CDR3nt: TGTGCCAGCAGCTCTCAATCACTACCGGGACGCACGTTCTTC; CDR3aa: CASSSQSLPGRTFF
d_gene: -; abundance: -; j_gene: TRBJ1-6; v_gene: TRBV6-5; CDR3nt: TGTGCCAGCAGTTATCAGGGACGAGATTCACCCCTCCACTTT; CDR3aa: CASSYQGRDSPLHF
d_gene: TRBD2; abundance: -; j_gene: TRBJ2-3; v_gene: TRBV9; CDR3nt: TGTGCCAGCAGCGTGAGGACCCCGGGACTAGCGGGGGGGAGGGCCACAGATACGCAGTTTTTT; CDR3aa: CASSVRTPGLAGGRATDTQFF
d_gene: -; abundance: -; j_gene: TRBJ2-5; v_gene: TRBV19; CDR3nt: TGTGCCAGTAGTATCCCCGGGGAGACCCAGTACTTC; CDR3aa: CASSIPGETQYF
d_gene: TRBD1; abundance: -; j_gene: TRBJ1-2; v_gene: TRBV5-6; CDR3nt: TGTGCCAGCAGCTTGCCGACAGGGCAAAACTATGGCTACACCTTC; CDR3aa: CASSLPTGQNYGYTF
d_gene: -; abundance: -; j_gene: TRBJ2-7; v_gene: TRBV7-2; CDR3nt: TGTGCCAGCAGCCCCGGGGGCAAGGGCGAGCAGTACTTC; CDR3aa: CASSPGGKGEQYF
d_gene: -; abundance: -; j_gene: TRBJ2-7; v_gene: TRBV7-9; CDR3nt: TGTGCCAGCAGCCCCGACGGGGGAGTTCACTCCTACGAGCAGTACTTC; CDR3aa: CASSPDGGVHSYEQYF
d_gene: -; abundance: -; j_gene: TRBJ1-5; v_gene: TRBV6-1; CDR3nt: TGTGCCAGCAGTGAAAGGTTGCCCCAGCATTTT; CDR3aa: CASSERLPQHF
d_gene: -; abundance: -; j_gene: TRBJ1-5; v_gene: TRBV19; CDR3nt: TGTGCCAGTAGTGTCTGGGGGGGCAGGTCGAATCAGCCCCAGCATTTT; CDR3aa: CASSVWGGRSNQPQHF
d_gene: TRBD1; abundance: -; j_gene: TRBJ1-2; v_gene: TRBV2; CDR3nt: TGTGCCAGCAGAGGGACAGTCCGTGGCTACACCTTC; CDR3aa: CASRGTVRGYTF
d_gene: TRBD1; abundance: once; j_gene: TRBJ1-2; v_gene: TRBV15; CDR3nt: TGTGCCACCAGCAGGGGGGGACAGGGCTTCTATGGCTACACCTTC; CDR3aa: CATSRGGQGFYGYTF
d_gene: TRBD2; abundance: -; j_gene: TRBJ2-3; v_gene: TRBV19; CDR3nt: TGTGCCAGTAGTATCAGGACTAGCGGGAGTCCCGTCCAGTATTTT; CDR3aa: CASSIRTSGSPVQYF
d_gene: -; abundance: -; j_gene: TRBJ2-1; v_gene: TRBV20-1; CDR3nt: TGCAGTGCCGCATCCGGGTATGAGCAGTTCTTC; CDR3aa: CSAASGYEQFF
d_gene: TRBD1; abundance: few; j_gene: TRBJ1-2; v_gene: TRBV5-4; CDR3nt: TGTGCCAGCAGCTTCACAGGGGTGAGGGGCTACACCTTC; CDR3aa: CASSFTGVRGYTF
d_gene: -; abundance: -; j_gene: TRBJ1-2; v_gene: TRBV3-1/TRBV3-2; CDR3nt: TGTGCCAGCAGCCCAGCAGAGCATTATGGCTACACCTTC; CDR3aa: CASSPAEHYGYTF
d_gene: TRBD1; abundance: -; j_gene: TRBJ2-5; v_gene: TRBV7-2; CDR3nt: TGTGCCAGCAGCTCCTACGACAGGGGCGAGACCCAGTACTTC; CDR3aa: CASSSYDRGETQYF
d_gene: -; abundance: few; j_gene: TRBJ2-1; v_gene: TRBV9; CDR3nt: TGTGCCAGCAGCGTAGGAGTCTTGGTCTTC; CDR3aa: CASSVGVLVF
d_gene: -; abundance: -; j_gene: TRBJ2-1; v_gene: TRBV5-6; CDR3nt: TGTGCCAGCAGCTCCGTTTGGGGGCCAAAAATCTTC; CDR3aa: CASSSVWGPKIF
d_gene: -; abundance: -; j_gene: TRBJ2-1; v_gene: TRBV9; CDR3nt: TGTGCCAGCAGCGTAGTTGGACTGAATGAGCAGTTCTTC; CDR3aa: CASSVVGLNEQFF
d_gene: TRBD1; abundance: -; j_gene: TRBJ1-1; v_gene: TRBV5-1; CDR3nt: TGCGCCAGCAGACTCCTACAGGGGGCGGGTGACACTGAAGCTTTCTTT; CDR3aa: CASRLLQGAGDTEAFF
d_gene: -; abundance: -; j_gene: TRBJ2-5; v_gene: TRBV18; CDR3nt: TGTGCCAGCTCACCACCTGTGGGAGAGACCCAGTACTTC; CDR3aa: CASSPPVGETQYF
d_gene: -; abundance: -; j_gene: TRBJ1-5; v_gene: TRBV2; CDR3nt: TGTGCCAGCAGGACACAGCCAAATCAGCCCCAGCATTTT; CDR3aa: CASRTQPNQPQHF
d_gene: -; abundance: -; j_gene: TRBJ1-1; v_gene: TRBV3-1/TRBV3-2; CDR3nt: TGTGCCAGCAGCCAAGATCGAGGGAACACTGAAGCTTTCTTT; CDR3aa: CASSQDRGNTEAFF
d_gene: TRBD1; abundance: -; j_gene: TRBJ2-1; v_gene: TRBV5-4; CDR3nt: TGTGCCAGCAGCCCGACAGGGCTCTCCTACAATGAGCAGTTCTTC; CDR3aa: CASSPTGLSYNEQFF
d_gene: -; abundance: -; j_gene: TRBJ2-2; v_gene: TRBV21-1; CDR3nt: TGTGCCAGCAGCAAAGTGGGGGGACTCTTGAACCTAAACACCGGGGAGCTGTTTTTT; CDR3aa: CASSKVGGLLNLNTGELFF
d_gene: -; abundance: -; j_gene: TRBJ2-6; v_gene: TRBV7-6; CDR3nt: TGTGCCAGCAGCTTAGAACGGTCCTCTGGGGCCAACGTCCTGACTTTC; CDR3aa: CASSLERSSGANVLTF
d_gene: -; abundance: few; j_gene: TRBJ2-7; v_gene: TRBV5-5; CDR3nt: TGTGCCAGCAGCGGGACCCTCAGAGAGCAGTACTTC; CDR3aa: CASSGTLREQYF
d_gene: TRBD2; abundance: -; j_gene: TRBJ2-1; v_gene: TRBV7-6; CDR3nt: TGTGCCAGCAGCTACCTAGCTGGTTCGAGCGGGAGGACATTTTTTGAGCAGTTCTTC; CDR3aa: CASSYLAGSSGRTFFEQFF
d_gene: -; abundance: -; j_gene: TRBJ2-2; v_gene: TRBV18; CDR3nt: TGTGCCAGCTCTGTTCAGGGTTCCAACACCGGGGAGCTGTTTTTT; CDR3aa: CASSVQGSNTGELFF
d_gene: TRBD1; abundance: -; j_gene: TRBJ2-7; v_gene: TRBV19; CDR3nt: TGTGCCAGTAGTTTCGGACAGGGCCGGGGATACGAGCAGTACTTC; CDR3aa: CASSFGQGRGYEQYF
d_gene: -; abundance: -; j_gene: TRBJ1-5; v_gene: TRBV5-8; CDR3nt: TGTGCCAGCAGCTTTGACAGATATAGCAATCAGCCCCAGCATTTT; CDR3aa: CASSFDRYSNQPQHF
d_gene: -; abundance: -; j_gene: TRBJ1-5; v_gene: TRBV18; CDR3nt: TGTGCCAGCTCACCCCCCGGGGCCACCTTAGGATCGCCCCAGCATTTT; CDR3aa: CASSPPGATLGSPQHF
d_gene: TRBD2; abundance: few; j_gene: TRBJ2-7; v_gene: TRBV2; CDR3nt: TGTGCCACCCATCAAAGCGGGGGGGCCTCCGAGCAGTACTTC; CDR3aa: CATHQSGGASEQYF
d_gene: -; abundance: -; j_gene: TRBJ2-1; v_gene: TRBV5-1; CDR3nt: TGCGCCAGCAGCTTGAGTCCCCCTAATGAGCAGTTCTTC; CDR3aa: CASSLSPPNEQFF